One sample yielded the 9 T cell receptor beta chains listed below, sequenced in a study of persistence of HIV-infected CD4 T cells. Sequencing used immunoSEQ version 4 in survey mode. Clones were read by immunoSEQ multiplex PCR, and TCRdb kept only the in-frame ones, dropping some. The profile shows 35,000 or so clones, around 85% of them singletons. Overlapping HIV-1 Gag 15-mer peptides at approximately 0.96 ug per peptide per mL were used. CD40L-negative CD69-negative CD45RO-high memory CD4+ T cells were sorted as populations depleted of antigen-responding cells. Their target antigens are unknown. The sample in question was cultured CD4+ T cells from PBMCs, obtained from a patient who received antiretroviral therapy. Receptors originate from an adult with HIV. The donor label of this sample is uncertain.

The gene calls are TRBV5-1 and TRBJ2-5, with TRBD2 identical over 11 bases. The CDR3 is 17 residues long. In germline, CDR1 is SGHRS, CDR2 YFSETQ. V shed 4 bases and J 4 bases; nucleotides not matched to a gene: 12. The CDR3 region is CASSLYGSGGARETQYF. CDR3 nucleotide sequence: TGCGCCAGCAGCCTGTATGGTAGCGGGGGGGCCCGAGAGACCCAGTACTTC.

This chain connects TRBV15 to TRBJ2-3, with D perhaps matching TRBD1 (6 bases). Trimming took off 5 bases at V and 14 bases at J, with 8 bases between the two ends. Germline assignment: CDR1 LNHNV and CDR2 YYDKDF (reference sequence). The length of the CDR3 is 9 residues. The CDR3: CATSQGSYF. CDR3 nucleotides: TGTGCCACCAGCCAGGGGTCGTATTTT.

This chain uses TRBV18 with TRBJ2-7, with 7 bases that match TRBD2. The junction had 4 bases not matched to a gene; V was cut back by 3 bases and J by 2 bases. The V gene's germline CDR1 is KGHSH and CDR2 LQKENI. The CDR3 spans 14 residues. CDR3 sequence reads: CASSPVGGTYEQYF. CDR3 DNA: TGTGCCAGCTCACCGGTGGGGGGGACCTACGAGCAGTACTTC. Using reference TRBV18 and TRBJ2-7 for the parts outside the CDR3, the full variable domain is NAGVMQNPRHLVRRRGQEARLRCSPMKGHSHVYWYRQLPEEGLKFMVYLQKENIIDESGMPKERFSAEFPKEGPSILRIQQVVRGDSAAYFCASSPVGGTYEQYFGPGTRLTVT.

V usage is TRBV4-1 and J usage is TRBJ2-1, with a weak D call TRBD1 (5 bases). CDR3 length: 18 amino acids. Germline V gives CDR1 MGHRA, CDR2 YSYEKL. Trimming cost V 2 bases and J 0 bases, with 17 bases left between them. Here the CDR3 DNA reads TGCGCCAGCAGCCAAAGGGGCGAAGGGCTGGGCTCCTACAATGAGCAGTTCTTC. It is translated as CASSQRGEGLGSYNEQFF.

This clone came up once. The CDR3 sequence is CASSDGTGSGYTF. Here the CDR3 DNA reads TGTGCCAGCAGCGATGGGACTGGGTCTGGCTACACCTTC. V usage is TRBV9 and J usage is TRBJ1-2, with D tentatively TRBD1 (5 bases). V gave up 3 bases and J gave up 7 bases, with 13 bases separating them. CDR1 is SGDLS, CDR2 YYNGEE, per germline. The CDR3 has 13 amino acids.

The chain couples TRBV6-5 to TRBJ1-3; D unresolved. The ends were cut back, 4 bases at V and 0 bases at J, with 7 bases in the middle. The CDR3 runs 14 residues. Germline-derived CDR1 and CDR2 are MNHEY and SVGAGI. The CDR3 region is CASSFDNSGNTIYF. CDR3 bases: TGTGCCAGCAGTTTCGACAACTCTGGAAACACCATATATTTT.

The chain joins TRBV5-4 to TRBJ1-3; 8 bases match TRBD1. Trimming at V came to 0 bases and at J to 2 bases, leaving 4 bases not matched to a gene. This CDR3 has 16 amino acids. Germline V gene sequence: CDR1 SGHNT, CDR2 YYREEE (reference sequence). CDR3 coding DNA: TGTGCCAGCAGCTTGGGACAGGGGAACCCTGGAAACACCATATATTTT. Protein: CASSLGQGNPGNTIYF.

The chain joins TRBV6-5 to TRBJ2-7; 8 positions agree with TRBD2. The germline V gene encodes CDR1 MNHEY and CDR2 SVGAGI. The CDR3 has 15 residues. Trimming took 5 bases from V and 6 from J; bases not matched to a gene: 12. The CDR3 coding sequence is TGTGCCAGCAGTCGGAGCGGGGGAGCCTCGATCGAGCAGTACTTC. It is translated as CASSRSGGASIEQYF.

The CDR3 region is CASSIPTRVGEKLFF. In nucleotides, the CDR3 is TGTGCCAGTAGTATTCCGACAAGGGTAGGTGAAAAACTGTTTTTT. The chain employs TRBV19 and TRBJ1-4; D is uncertain. V was shortened by 3 bases and J by 7 bases, with 15 bases between the two germline ends. The germline V gene has CDR1 LNHDA and CDR2 SQIVND (reference sequence). The CDR3 loop spans 15 amino acids. Looking up the rest from reference TRBV19 and TRBJ1-4 gives the full variable domain: DGGITQSPKYLFRKEGQNVTLSCEQNLNHDAMYWYRQDPGQGLRLIYYSQIVNDFQKGDIAEGYSVSREKKESFPLTVTSAQKNPTAFYLCASSIPTRVGEKLFFGSGTQLSVL.